Each of the 22 T cell receptor beta chains below was sequenced from the same sample in a study of PD-1 blockade in classical Hodgkin lymphoma. In every patient, relapse followed autologous stem cell transplantation, while exposure to brentuximab vedotin differed. Researchers pulled CD8+ T cells out of thawed PBMCs using magnetic negative selection. The table came from immunoSEQ multiplex PCR; TCRdb's copy has only in-frame clones and leaves some out. Of 10,000 to 15,000 clones in the sample, under 85% were seen once. This material consisted of CD8+ T cells from blood, taken at baseline. The receptors come from a human donor with classical Hodgkin lymphoma.

The chain recombines TRBV4-2 with TRBJ1-4, with 7 nucleotides matching TRBD1. V shed 0 bases and J 8 bases; nucleotides not matched to a gene: 9. The CDR3 spans 16 residues. Germline loops: CDR1 LGHNA, CDR2 YNFKEQ. The CDR3 loop reads CASSQDGTVLGEKLFF. Written as DNA, the CDR3 is TGTGCCAGCAGCCAAGATGGGACAGTCCTCGGGGAAAAACTGTTTTTT.

The chain is built from TRBV7-8 and TRBJ1-6, with TRBD1 as a possible D gene (6 bases). From germline, CDR1 is SGHVS and CDR2 FQNEAQ. Trimming pared 0 bases from V and 7 bases from J, leaving 10 bases between. This CDR3 spans 15 amino acids. The CDR3 bases are TGTGCCAGCAGCTTAGCGCCAGGGGTAAATTCACCCCTCCACTTT. It translates to CASSLAPGVNSPLHF.

The V gene is TRBV9, the J gene TRBJ1-1, with D hard to call. The germline CDR1 and CDR2 sequences are SGDLS and YYNGEE. V lost 0 bases and J lost 0, with 9 bases in between. The CDR3 totals 15 residues. The CDR3 here is CASSVAEGLNTEAFF. CDR3 DNA: TGTGCCAGCAGCGTAGCTGAGGGCTTGAACACTGAAGCTTTCTTT.

V is TRBV19 and J is TRBJ2-2, with unresolved D. The CDR3 runs 13 residues. Trimming cost V 0 bases and J 6 bases, with 5 bases left between them. Germline loops: CDR1 LNHDA, CDR2 SQIVND (reference sequence). Written as DNA, the CDR3 is TGTGCCAGTAGTATAGACGGACCCGGGGAGCTGTTTTTT. Encoded protein: CASSIDGPGELFF. Using reference TRBV19 and TRBJ2-2 for the parts outside the CDR3, the full variable domain is DGGITQSPKYLFRKEGQNVTLSCEQNLNHDAMYWYRQDPGQGLRLIYYSQIVNDFQKGDIAEGYSVSREKKESFPLTVTSAQKNPTAFYLCASSIDGPGELFFGEGSRLTVL.

The chain recombines TRBV7-9 with TRBJ2-7; D not certain. Germline-derived CDR1 and CDR2 are SEHNR and FQNEAQ (reference sequence). The ends were cut back, 2 bases at V and 6 bases at J, with 2 bases in the middle. The CDR3 contains 10 residues. The CDR3 DNA reads as TGTGCCAGCAGCTTAACCGAGCAGTACTTC. It translates to CASSLTEQYF.

A few counts support this clone. The V call is TRBV7-6, the J call TRBJ2-1, with D unclear. CDR1 and CDR2 (germline): SGHVS, FNYEAQ. The CDR3 runs 15 residues. The V end was cut by 5 bases, the J end by 1 base, with 12 bases between. CDR3 nucleotides: TGTGCCAGCAGCCAGAACGCCATGTCCTACAATGAGCAGTTCTTC. Its translation: CASSQNAMSYNEQFF.

In DNA, the CDR3 is TGTGCCAGTGGAGATTACAATGAGCAGTTCTTC. As protein: CASGDYNEQFF. V is TRBV19 and J is TRBJ2-1; D remains ambiguous. Trimming shortened V by 8 bases and J by 4 bases, and 6 bases separated the two germline ends. The germline CDR1 and CDR2 sequences are LNHDA and SQIVND (reference sequence). CDR3 length equals 11 residues.

The chain employs TRBV6-6 and TRBJ2-1; no clear D. V gave up 2 bases and J gave up 2 bases, with 7 bases separating them. The length of the CDR3 is 14 residues. The germline CDR1 and CDR2 sequences are MNHNY and SVGAGI (reference sequence). The CDR3 is CASSYGSPYNEQFF. The DNA of the CDR3 is TGTGCCAGCAGTTACGGATCTCCCTACAATGAGCAGTTCTTC.

The chain recombines TRBV9 with TRBJ1-1, with no clear D. The CDR3 covers 13 residues. Looked up from germline, CDR1 is SGDLS and CDR2 is YYNGEE. The V end lost 0 bases, the J end lost 4 bases, and 7 bases lay between the germline ends. CDR3 nucleotides: TGTGCCAGCAGCGTAGGTAGAAGCACTGAAGCTTTCTTT. Its protein is CASSVGRSTEAFF.

The chain uses TRBV5-1 and TRBJ1-4; TRBD1 might be the D (5 bases). Trimming left V 3 bases short and J 2 bases short, with 8 bases between. The CDR3 is made up of 14 amino acids. Germline CDR1 is SGHRS and CDR2 is YFSETQ. The DNA for the CDR3 is TGCGCCAGCAGCTCTGACAGCACTAATGAAAAACTGTTTTTT. This codes for CASSSDSTNEKLFF.

This clone has a handful of counts. This sequence joins TRBV4-2 and TRBJ1-2; D ambiguous. CDR1 and CDR2 (germline): LGHNA, YNFKEQ. Trimming left V 3 bases short and J 6 bases short, with 20 bases between. This CDR3 region has 16 residues. As DNA, the CDR3 is TGTGCCAGCAGCCAGGCAAGTTCCGACAAGCCTGATGGCTACACCTTC. Its translation is CASSQASSDKPDGYTF.

This chain uses TRBV5-8 with TRBJ2-7, with D hard to call. The V and J ends lost 2 bases and 4 bases respectively, with 4 bases between them. This CDR3 has 11 residues. Germline values: CDR1 SGHTS, CDR2 YDEGEE. CDR3 sequence reads: CASSLAYEQYF. In nucleotides, the CDR3 is TGTGCCAGCAGCTTAGCATACGAGCAGTACTTC.

This clone was detected only a few times. The V gene is TRBV30, the J gene TRBJ2-2; D might be TRBD1 (5 bases). V was clipped by 1 base and J by 1 base, with 10 bases between them. The germline CDR1 and CDR2 sequences are GTSNPN and SVGIG (reference sequence). This CDR3 is 15 amino acids long. The chain's CDR3 is CAWSGRQLNTGELFF. DNA of the CDR3: TGTGCCTGGAGTGGACGACAGCTGAACACCGGGGAGCTGTTTTTT.

This clone occurred a few times. The rearrangement links TRBV4-2 to TRBJ1-5; D not certain. Trimming removed 0 bases from V and 0 bases from J, with 12 bases in between. Germline assignment: CDR1 LGHNA and CDR2 YNFKEQ. The CDR3 extends over 17 amino acids. For the CDR3, the DNA is TGTGCCAGCAGCCAAGAGGGCAGCAGCTATAGCAATCAGCCCCAGCATTTT. It codes for CASSQEGSSYSNQPQHF.

The chain has TRBV2 and TRBJ2-1; TRBD1 matches at 7 bases. Germline CDR1 reads SNHLY; CDR2 reads FYNNEI. The CDR3 extends over 16 amino acids. Trimming cost V 8 bases and J 10 bases; bases outside gene matches: 20. CDR3 sequence (DNA): TGTGCCAGCCCCGACAGGTCGACAGGGTTAGCCAACGAGCAGTTCTTC. It encodes CASPDRSTGLANEQFF. Full variable domain (missing parts from reference TRBV2 and TRBJ2-1): EPEVTQTPSHQVTQMGQEVILRCVPISNHLYFYWYRQILGQKVEFLVSFYNNEISEKSEIFDDQFSVERPDGSNFTLKIRSTKLEDSAMYFCASPDRSTGLANEQFFGPGTRLTVL.

This clone appeared once. CDR3 DNA sequence: TGTGCCAGCAGCTTAGTAAGGGGTATTCCCTATGGCTACACCTTC. This sequence encodes CASSLVRGIPYGYTF. The rearrangement joins TRBV7-9 to TRBJ1-2; D might be TRBD1 (5 bases). CDR3 length: 15 residues. Germline lookup yields CDR1 SEHNR and CDR2 FQNEAQ (reference sequence). V gave up 1 base and J gave up 4 bases, with 13 bases separating them.

V and J are TRBV6-1 and TRBJ2-7, with D possibly TRBD2 on 6 matching bases. Between the trimmed V and J ends, which lost 2 bases and 6 bases, there was a span of 14 bases. The CDR3 spans 14 residues. Looked up from germline, CDR1 is MNHNS and CDR2 is SASEGT. CDR3 sequence reads: CASSEIGSGGEQYF. The CDR3, as DNA: TGTGCCAGCAGTGAAATCGGATCCGGGGGCGAGCAGTACTTC.

The chain has TRBV27 and TRBJ1-1; a possible D gene is TRBD1 (5 bases). The CDR3 length is 15 residues. V was pared by 0 bases and J by 1 base, with 9 bases between. Per the germline V gene, CDR1 is MNHEY and CDR2 is SMNVEV (reference sequence). The CDR3 protein is CASSLSIRGNTEAFF. The CDR3 region has the DNA TGTGCCAGCAGTTTATCGATAAGGGGGAACACTGAAGCTTTCTTT.

This rearrangement joins TRBV28 to TRBJ1-2; no clear D gene. V was shortened by 3 bases and J by 4 bases, with 12 bases between the two germline ends. The CDR3 sequence is 14 residues long. CDR1 MDHEN and CDR2 SYDVKM come from the germline V gene. The CDR3 protein is CASSFIQTFYGYTF. CDR3 nucleotides: TGTGCCAGCAGTTTCATCCAGACCTTCTATGGCTACACCTTC.

The chain combines TRBV28 with TRBJ1-1; 7 nucleotides align to TRBD1. The CDR3 sequence is 16 residues long. Germline loops: CDR1 MDHEN, CDR2 SYDVKM. Trimming cost V 4 bases and J 4 bases; bases outside gene matches: 12. The CDR3 is CASSSRTTGDITEAFF. In DNA form, the CDR3 reads TGTGCCAGCAGTTCTCGGACAACAGGGGACATCACTGAAGCTTTCTTT. The whole variable domain, filled in from reference TRBV28 and TRBJ1-1, reads DVKVTQSSRYLVKRTGEKVFLECVQDMDHENMFWYRQDPGLGLRLIYFSYDVKMKEKGDIPEGYSVSREKKERFSLILESASTNQTSMYLCASSSRTTGDITEAFFGQGTRLTVV.

This clone was detected only a few times. The CDR3 is CASSYGTGIQPQHF. For the CDR3, the DNA is TGTGCCAGCAGTTACGGGACAGGGATCCAGCCCCAGCATTTT. The rearrangement links TRBV6-5 to TRBJ1-5; 9 bases are a match to TRBD1. V gave up 2 bases and J gave up 7 bases; unmatched junction bases: 3. This CDR3 spans 14 amino acids. Germline V gene sequence: CDR1 MNHEY, CDR2 SVGAGI.

CDR3 sequence reads: CASGDNEQFF. The CDR3 DNA is TGTGCCAGCGGAGACAATGAGCAGTTCTTC. This chain joins TRBV7-3 and TRBJ2-1; D is ambiguous. The CDR3 extends over 10 amino acids. V was clipped by 8 bases and J by 5 bases, with 4 bases between them. The germline gives CDR1 SGHTA, CDR2 FQGTGA.